The clone carrying this TCR beta chain has only a few counts. Its antigen is currently unknown. The entry originates in a study of CD4 T cells in relation to SARS-CoV-2 and coronaviruses. Trimming shortened V by 5 bases and J by 8 bases, and 12 bases separated the two germline ends. CDR1 and CDR2 from the germline V gene are SEHNR and FQNEAQ (reference sequence). The CDR3 sequence is 12 residues long. Before the COVID-19 pandemic, during about 2011-2019, CD4+ T cells were taken from unexposed donors. The cells were cultured for under 13 days before CD4+ T cells were isolated. Here immunoSEQ multiplex PCR was the method, and the copy in TCRdb shows in-frame clones only, minus some. The repertoire holds around 12,000 clones, approximately 78% seen once, with 10% to 15% in the top ten.

Sequencing was performed on CD4+ T cells from PBMCs, cultured in vitro. The TCR comes from a human donor in good health. This sequence joins TRBV7-9 and TRBJ1-2; D uncertain. CDR3 DNA sequence: TGTGCCAGCAGCGCTGACCAGAGGGGCTACACCTTC. Its translation is CASSADQRGYTF.